The 23 T cell receptor beta chains below were found in one sample sequenced in a study of cytomegalovirus exposure and HLA in healthy donors. The protocol was immunoSEQ multiplex PCR, while the TCRdb copy is restricted to in-frame clones and leaves out a portion. Of approximately 200,000 clones listed, just over 90% were seen once; the top ten hold 0.85% to 1.2%. The material sequenced was PBMCs. The receptor source for this set is a woman aged 18-35 years in good health and CMV-seronegative.

The genes are TRBV29-1 and TRBJ2-7, with D possibly being TRBD1 (6 bases). The germline V and J ends were trimmed by 5 bases and 4 bases, with 15 bases remaining between them. The germline CDR1 and CDR2 sequences are SQVTM and ANQGSEA. This CDR3 spans 13 amino acids. CDR3 bases: TGCAGCGTTAATGACGGCAGGGGATACGAGCAGTACTTC. It encodes CSVNDGRGYEQYF.

The sample holds one count of this clone. J is TRBJ2-5 and V is TRBV30; 12 nucleotides agree with TRBD1. Germline CDR1 GTSNPN, CDR2 SVGIG (reference sequence). The CDR3 spans 14 residues. V dropped 5 bases and J dropped 4; count of bases not matched to a gene: 5. Here the CDR3 reads CAWERDRGLETQYF. CDR3 in DNA: TGTGCCTGGGAACGGGACAGGGGGCTAGAGACCCAGTACTTC.

The chain combines TRBV18 with TRBJ2-3; tentative D call: TRBD1 (7 bases). Trimming stripped 5 bases from V and 0 bases from J, with 15 bases between. This CDR3 has 16 residues. Germline V gives CDR1 KGHSH, CDR2 LQKENI. CDR3 sequence: CASSTLTGTSTDTQYF. The CDR3 DNA follows: TGTGCCAGCTCAACGCTGACAGGGACTAGCACAGATACGCAGTATTTT. Filled out from reference TRBV18 and TRBJ2-3, the complete variable domain reads NAGVMQNPRHLVRRRGQEARLRCSPMKGHSHVYWYRQLPEEGLKFMVYLQKENIIDESGMPKERFSAEFPKEGPSILRIQQVVRGDSAAYFCASSTLTGTSTDTQYFGPGTRLTVL.

This clone was counted a single time. The chain carries TRBV19 and TRBJ1-4; D perhaps matches TRBD1 (5 bases). Trimming shortened V by 4 bases and J by 4 bases, and 13 bases separated the two germline ends. The CDR3 covers 15 residues. Germline V gene data show CDR1 as LNHDA and CDR2 as SQIVND (reference sequence). The DNA for the CDR3 is TGTGCCAGTAGTAGCGGGACGTCTCTTAATGAAAAACTGTTTTTT. Its translation is CASSSGTSLNEKLFF.

This chain uses TRBV7-6 with TRBJ2-2; a possible D gene is TRBD2 (6 bases). Germline V gene sequence: CDR1 SGHVS, CDR2 FNYEAQ. The CDR3 sequence is 17 residues long. The V end lost 5 bases, the J end lost 0 bases, and 16 bases lay between the germline ends. As DNA, the CDR3 is TGTGCCAGCAGCCGGGGTTTGGGCGGGACGAACACCGGGGAGCTGTTTTTT. This encodes CASSRGLGGTNTGELFF.

The chain uses TRBV5-1 and TRBJ2-3; TRBD2 aligns across 7 bases. Germline trimming cut 4 bases from V and 0 bases from J; bases unmatched to any gene: 5. The CDR3 has 15 amino acids. Germline CDR1 reads SGHRS; CDR2 reads YFSETQ. The CDR3 here is CASSRGDLSTDTQYF. CDR3 nucleotide sequence: TGCGCCAGCAGCCGGGGGGACTTGAGCACAGATACGCAGTATTTT.

The chain links TRBV9 to TRBJ2-1, with D possibly being TRBD2 (7 bases). Trimming stripped 4 bases from V and 5 bases from J, with 16 bases between. This CDR3 contains 15 residues. Germline V gene data show CDR1 as SGDLS and CDR2 as YYNGEE. The CDR3 loop is CASSPSGGAHNEQFF. CDR3 in DNA: TGTGCCAGCAGCCCCTCGGGGGGCGCCCACAATGAGCAGTTCTTC.

V is TRBV5-6 and J is TRBJ1-1; 7 bases agree with TRBD1. J was trimmed by 2 bases and V by 3 bases; bases with no gene match: 10. There are 16 residues in the CDR3. Germline lookup yields CDR1 SGHDT and CDR2 YYEEEE. CDR3: CASSWGPGTENTEAFF. The CDR3 region has the DNA TGTGCCAGCAGCTGGGGCCCCGGGACAGAAAACACTGAAGCTTTCTTT.

V and J are TRBV5-4 and TRBJ2-1; TRBD2 agrees at 7 bases. Germline CDR1 and CDR2: SGHNT and YYREEE (reference sequence). The CDR3 covers 16 residues. Unmatched junction bases numbered 4, after V lost 1 base and J lost 0 bases. The CDR3, as DNA: TGTGCCAGCAGCTTGCGGCGGGGGAGCTCCTACAATGAGCAGTTCTTC. Protein product: CASSLRRGSSYNEQFF.

The chain recombines TRBV19 with TRBJ1-2; 10 bases are shared with TRBD1. With 0 bases clipped from V and 5 bases from J, the junction kept 6 bases outside the gene matches. The CDR3 spans 16 residues. CDR1 is LNHDA and CDR2 is SQIVND in the germline V gene (reference sequence). The CDR3: CASSIDLGTGVYGYTF. The CDR3 bases are TGTGCCAGTAGTATAGATCTCGGGACAGGGGTGTATGGCTACACCTTC.

This chain links TRBV7-6 with TRBJ2-2; weak D call: TRBD1 (5 bases). CDR1 is SGHVS and CDR2 is FNYEAQ in the germline V gene. V lost 5 bases and J 4 bases, leaving 11 bases between the germline ends. This CDR3 has 14 amino acids. The CDR3 protein is CASSPVQGTGELFF. The CDR3 bases are TGTGCCAGCAGCCCTGTGCAGGGCACCGGGGAGCTGTTTTTT.

The CDR3 protein is CASSQERDLGVSYF. Written as DNA, the CDR3 is TGCGCCAGCAGCCAAGAGCGGGATTTGGGCGTCTCCTACTTC. The J gene is TRBJ2-5, the V gene TRBV4-1, with a tentative D call TRBD2 (6 bases). CDR3 length equals 14 residues. In germline, CDR1 is MGHRA, CDR2 YSYEKL. With 0 bases removed from V and 14 bases from J, the gap between germline ends came to 19 bases.

This sequence joins TRBV18 and TRBJ1-2; no clear D gene. The CDR3 consists of 13 residues. Trimming removed 3 bases at V and 7 bases at J, with 12 bases between. CDR1 and CDR2 from the germline V gene are KGHSH and LQKENI. CDR3 sequence reads: CASSPFPGSGYTF. CDR3 DNA sequence: TGTGCCAGCTCACCCTTTCCCGGGAGTGGCTACACCTTC.

This chain links TRBV29-1 with TRBJ2-7, with D maybe TRBD2 (6 bases). Germline V gene lookup returns CDR1 SQVTM and CDR2 ANQGSEA. This CDR3 is 10 amino acids long. CDR3 residues: CRAGRYEQYF. The DNA of the CDR3 is TGCCGGGCAGGGAGGTACGAGCAGTACTTC.

This sequence joins TRBV30 and TRBJ2-1; 14 bases align to TRBD2. With 2 bases clipped from V and 4 bases from J, the junction kept 4 bases outside the gene matches. Looked up from germline, CDR1 is GTSNPN and CDR2 is SVGIG (reference sequence). This CDR3 region has 16 residues. CDR3 nucleotide sequence: TGTGCCTGGAGTAAAGGACTAGCGGGAGGATACAATGAGCAGTTCTTC. This codes for CAWSKGLAGGYNEQFF.

This clone has only a few counts. The chain combines TRBV5-4 with TRBJ2-7, with TRBD1 identical over 7 bases. Germline CDR1 reads SGHNT; CDR2 reads YYREEE (reference sequence). V shed 5 bases, J shed 2 bases, and the junction held 10 bases outside the gene matches. The CDR3 is made up of 15 amino acids. DNA for the CDR3: TGTGCCAGCAGGTTACATCCGGGACAGCCCTACGAGCAGTACTTC. This gives the protein CASRLHPGQPYEQYF.

The chain couples TRBV27 to TRBJ2-2; D remains unclear. Germline V lookup: CDR1 MNHEY, CDR2 SMNVEV (reference sequence). V was cut by 4 bases and J by 8 bases, with 11 bases left in between. This CDR3 contains 13 residues. CDR3 sequence (DNA): TGTGCCAGCAGTTCCGCCCTTCGGGGGGAGCTGTTTTTT. It encodes CASSSALRGELFF.

The chain has TRBV5-1 and TRBJ2-1; possible D gene TRBD2, 5 bases. The germline V gene has CDR1 SGHRS and CDR2 YFSETQ. The CDR3 spans 17 residues. The V and J ends lost 0 bases and 0 bases respectively, with 13 bases between them. CDR3 protein: CASSLDSVGISYNEQFF. The CDR3 nucleotides read TGCGCCAGCAGCTTGGACTCAGTCGGGATCTCCTACAATGAGCAGTTCTTC. The variable domain in full, with the rest retrieved from reference TRBV5-1 and TRBJ2-1, is KAGVTQTPRYLIKTRGQQVTLSCSPISGHRSVSWYQQTPGQGLQFLFEYFSETQRNKGNFPGRFSGRQFSNSRSEMNVSTLELGDSALYLCASSLDSVGISYNEQFFGPGTRLTVL.

The chain combines TRBV15 with TRBJ2-3; tentative D call: TRBD2 (6 bases). This CDR3 region has 14 residues. CDR1 LNHNV and CDR2 YYDKDF come from the germline V gene (reference sequence). Between the trimmed V and J ends, which lost 1 base and 4 bases, there was a span of 9 bases. As DNA, the CDR3 is TGTGCCACCAGCAGAGGACTAGTACCAGATACGCAGTATTTT. This encodes CATSRGLVPDTQYF.

V and J are TRBV6-4 and TRBJ1-1; D might be TRBD1 (5 bases). With 8 bases removed from V and 4 bases from J, the gap between germline ends came to 17 bases. The CDR3 spans 14 residues. Germline CDR1 MRHNA, CDR2 SNTAGT. DNA of the CDR3: TGTGCCAGCTCGGCATTCGACAGTGCCACTGAAGCTTTCTTT. Translating gives CASSAFDSATEAFF.

The rearrangement links TRBV19 to TRBJ1-4, with D possibly being TRBD1 (5 bases). Deletions cut 7 bases from V and 10 bases from J, with 22 bases between. CDR3 length: 15 amino acids. The germline V gene has CDR1 LNHDA and CDR2 SQIVND (reference sequence). The CDR3 DNA is TGTGCCAGTACGGATTTTTCAGGGCCGAAGCGAAAACTGTTTTTT. Protein product: CASTDFSGPKRKLFF.

The genes are TRBV28 and TRBJ1-1; D is unclear. The V and J ends lost 5 bases and 1 base respectively, with 14 bases between them. This CDR3 has 15 residues. Germline lookup yields CDR1 MDHEN and CDR2 SYDVKM. The CDR3 region is CASSPHTQRNTEAFF. The CDR3 DNA is TGTGCCAGCAGTCCTCACACACAGAGGAACACTGAAGCTTTCTTT.

This rearrangement joins TRBV6-1 to TRBJ1-1; D ambiguous. This CDR3 spans 14 amino acids. Germline CDR1 MNHNS, CDR2 SASEGT. Trimming removed 6 bases at V and 1 base at J, with 12 bases between. DNA for the CDR3: TGTGCCAGCAGCCAAAACGGTGGGAACACTGAAGCTTTCTTT. Translating it yields CASSQNGGNTEAFF.